The 20 T cell receptor beta chains listed next were all sequenced from one sample in a study of T cells in Graves' hyperthyroidism and ophthalmopathy. Amplified TCR beta CDR3 regions came from RNA transcripts. The primer set for the first-round RT-PCR of the TCR CDR3 was HTBI. TCRdb re-called the multiplex PCR reads through MiXCR, storing one row per CDR3 protein. The sample contains about 500,000 distinct CDR3 sequences, about an eighth of which appear only once. Sample: blood. These receptors were obtained from a woman aged 18 to 35 with Graves' hyperthyroidism.

Ten or more counts support this clonotype. V usage is TRBV5-1 and J usage is TRBJ2-7; 9 bases are shared with TRBD1. The CDR3 contains 15 residues. V dropped 7 bases and J dropped 0; count of bases not matched to a gene: 8. The germline V gene encodes CDR1 SGHRS and CDR2 YFSETQ. CDR3 sequence: CASLPGTGLSYEQYF. The CDR3 DNA sequence: TGCGCCAGCCTGCCCGGGACAGGGCTCTCCTACGAGCAGTACTTC.

This clonotype has a handful of counts. The chain joins TRBV7-3 to TRBJ2-2; D possibly corresponds to TRBD1 (6 bases). The ends were cut back, 3 bases at V and 6 bases at J, with 11 bases in the middle. CDR1 SGHTA and CDR2 FQGTGA come from the germline V gene. The CDR3 is 14 residues long. DNA for the CDR3: TGTGCCAGCAGCTTTCAACAGGGATCCGGGGAGCTGTTTTTT. Protein sequence: CASSFQQGSGELFF.

The rearrangement joins TRBV4-2 to TRBJ1-2; a possible D gene is TRBD1 (5 bases). CDR3 size: 14 residues. Germline CDR1 and CDR2: LGHNA and YNFKEQ. The V and J ends lost 0 bases and 2 bases respectively, with 7 bases between them. Here the CDR3 reads CASSQDRQNYGYTF. Written as DNA, the CDR3 is TGTGCCAGCAGCCAAGATCGACAGAACTATGGCTACACCTTC.

This clonotype was detected many times. This chain connects TRBV6-1 to TRBJ2-5; possible D gene TRBD1, 6 bases. The germline V gene encodes CDR1 MNHNS and CDR2 SASEGT. CDR3 length equals 16 residues. V lost 6 bases and J lost 3, with 20 bases in between. This CDR3 is CASRSPIGRGEETQYF. The DNA for the CDR3 is TGTGCCAGCAGATCCCCCATCGGCAGGGGCGAAGAGACCCAGTACTTC.

J is TRBJ2-6 and V is TRBV29-1, with 7 nucleotides matching TRBD1. The CDR3 sequence is 17 residues long. The J segment lost 0 bases and the V segment lost 4 bases, leaving 9 bases of the junction unmatched. Germline lookup yields CDR1 SQVTM and CDR2 ANQGSEA. CDR3 in DNA: TGCAGCGTTGTTGTCGGGACAGTAGTCTCTGGGGCCAACGTCCTGACTTTC. This encodes CSVVVGTVVSGANVLTF.

The sample holds many counts of this clonotype. This chain links TRBV18 with TRBJ2-3; TRBD1 matches 10 bases. Germline CDR1 reads KGHSH; CDR2 reads LQKENI. This CDR3 comprises 17 residues. Losses at the gene ends were 3 bases for V and 6 bases for J; bases not matched to a gene: 12. The CDR3 bases are TGTGCCAGCTCACCGGACCCTCGGGGGACAGGGGTTGATACGCAGTATTTT. Its protein is CASSPDPRGTGVDTQYF. Full variable domain (outside the CDR3, taken from reference TRBV18 and TRBJ2-3): NAGVMQNPRHLVRRRGQEARLRCSPMKGHSHVYWYRQLPEEGLKFMVYLQKENIIDESGMPKERFSAEFPKEGPSILRIQQVVRGDSAAYFCASSPDPRGTGVDTQYFGPGTRLTVL.

This clonotype was seen a few times. V gene TRBV25-1 combines with J gene TRBJ2-2, with D perhaps matching TRBD1 or TRBD2 (6 bases each). Trimming removed 4 bases at V and 3 bases at J, with 21 bases between. Germline CDR1 is MGHDK and CDR2 is SYGVNS. The CDR3 contains 18 residues. The CDR3 nucleotides read TGTGCCAGCAGTGGTACCCTAGGGGGGAAGGTGTACACCGGGGAGCTGTTTTTT. Protein product: CASSGTLGGKVYTGELFF. The whole variable domain, filled in from reference TRBV25-1 and TRBJ2-2, reads EADIYQTPRYLVIGTGKKITLECSQTMGHDKMYWYQQDPGMELHLIHYSYGVNSTEKGDLSSESTVSRIRTEHFPLTLESARPSHTSQYLCASSGTLGGKVYTGELFFGEGSRLTVL.

This clonotype has a count of ten or more. The chain is built from TRBV11-2 and TRBJ2-1; TRBD2 agrees at 8 bases. The germline V gene encodes CDR1 SGHAT and CDR2 FQNNGV. The CDR3 is 16 residues long. Trimming at V came to 3 bases and at J to 0 bases, leaving 4 bases not matched to a gene. This chain's CDR3 is CASSLVSGVSYNEQFF. CDR3 DNA sequence: TGTGCCAGCAGCTTGGTTAGCGGGGTCTCCTACAATGAGCAGTTCTTC.

This clonotype was seen ten or more times. V and J are TRBV30 and TRBJ1-4; D ambiguous. Trimming left V 2 bases short and J 5 bases short, with 9 bases between. The CDR3 has 13 amino acids. Germline lookup yields CDR1 GTSNPN and CDR2 SVGIG (reference sequence). CDR3 in DNA: TGTGCCTGGAGTCTAAGCGTCAATGAAAAACTGTTTTTT. Translating gives CAWSLSVNEKLFF.

This clonotype was seen at least ten times. The chain employs TRBV19 and TRBJ1-6; the D gene is possibly TRBD1 (5 bases). V was shortened by 7 bases and J by 4 bases, with 14 bases between the two germline ends. The CDR3 covers 15 residues. Germline V gene lookup returns CDR1 LNHDA and CDR2 SQIVND (reference sequence). The DNA for the CDR3 is TGTGCCAGTAAGGGGACGCCCGCTTATAATTCACCCCTCCACTTT. Translating gives CASKGTPAYNSPLHF. Full variable domain (rest looked up from reference TRBV19 and TRBJ1-6): DGGITQSPKYLFRKEGQNVTLSCEQNLNHDAMYWYRQDPGQGLRLIYYSQIVNDFQKGDIAEGYSVSREKKESFPLTVTSAQKNPTAFYLCASKGTPAYNSPLHFGNGTRLTVT.

This clonotype was observed at least ten times. The chain employs TRBV29-1 and TRBJ2-5; TRBD1 agrees at 10 bases. J was trimmed by 5 bases and V by 5 bases; bases with no gene match: 8. This CDR3 has 14 amino acids. Germline loops: CDR1 SQVTM, CDR2 ANQGSEA. CDR3 bases: TGCAGCGTTTCCCCCGGGACAGGGGCCGAGACCCAGTACTTC. Amino acids: CSVSPGTGAETQYF.

Ten or more counts support this clonotype. V gene TRBV20-1 combines with J gene TRBJ1-2; D perhaps matches TRBD1 (6 bases). The CDR3 extends over 13 amino acids. V was cut by 7 bases and J by 3 bases, with 15 bases left in between. Per germline, CDR1 DFQATT and CDR2 SNEGSKA (reference sequence). The CDR3 loop reads CSVQQGADYGYTF. DNA for the CDR3: TGCAGTGTTCAACAGGGCGCCGACTATGGCTACACCTTC.

The V gene is TRBV9, the J gene TRBJ2-1; 11 nucleotides line up with TRBD2. With 0 bases clipped from V and 8 bases from J, the junction kept 7 bases outside the gene matches. Germline CDR1 reads SGDLS; CDR2 reads YYNGEE. The CDR3 covers 16 residues. In nucleotides, the CDR3 is TGTGCCAGCAGCGTAGTGGGGACTAGCGGTTTGGATGAGCAGTTCTTC. It yields the protein CASSVVGTSGLDEQFF.

Regarding this clonotype: A much bigger clone sits one base away, suggesting this may be a read error. The CDR3 region has the DNA TGTGCCAGCACCGGGACTAGCTGGAGAGCTGGGGCCAACGTCCTGACTTTC. It specifies CASTGTSWRAGANVLTF. The rearrangement uses TRBV6-1 and TRBJ2-6; 9 bases line up with TRBD2. V trimming: 7 bases; J trimming: 2 bases; junction bases outside the gene matches: 9. There are 17 residues in the CDR3. CDR1 and CDR2 from the germline V gene are MNHNS and SASEGT.

This clonotype was counted between two and nine times. This rearrangement joins TRBV18 to TRBJ2-7; no clear D. V was clipped by 2 bases and J by 0 bases, with 8 bases between them. Looked up from germline, CDR1 is KGHSH and CDR2 is LQKENI. CDR3 length: 14 residues. CDR3 coding DNA: TGTGCCAGCTCACCAGACTCCAGCTCCTACGAGCAGTACGTC. Translated: CASSPDSSSYEQYV.

The CDR3 DNA follows: TGTGCCAGCAGCCCCTCTGACGGTGGGAGGACCGTGAGGTTCTTC. This sequence encodes CASSPSDGGRTVRFF. This sequence joins TRBV3-1 and TRBJ2-1; TRBD2 is a possible D gene (6 bases). Trimming shortened V by 4 bases and J by 15 bases, and 25 bases separated the two germline ends. This CDR3 contains 15 residues. CDR1 LGHDT and CDR2 YNNKEL come from the germline V gene (reference sequence).

A word on this clonotype: One end of the junction varies from germline; a read error may be responsible. The chain has TRBV19 and TRBJ1-2; possibly TRBD1 for D (5 bases). The CDR3 sequence is 14 residues long. Per the germline V gene, CDR1 is LNHDA and CDR2 is SQIVND (reference sequence). The CDR3: CASSISRDNYGHTF. In DNA, the CDR3 is TGTGCCAGTAGTATATCCAGGGATAACTATGGCCACACCTTC. Supplemented by reference TRBV19 and TRBJ1-2, the full variable domain reads DGGITQSPKYLFRKEGQNVTLSCEQNLNHDAMYWYRQDPGQGLRLIYYSQIVNDFQKGDIAEGYSVSREKKESFPLTVTSAQKNPTAFYLCASSISRDNYGHTFGSGTRLTVV.

In this sample, this clonotype turned up many times. V gene TRBV27 combines with J gene TRBJ1-5; D gene ambiguous. Germline CDR1 and CDR2: MNHEY and SMNVEV (reference sequence). V lost 0 bases and J 4 bases, leaving 7 bases between the germline ends. The CDR3 extends over 14 amino acids. The CDR3 spells CASSLSDANQPQHF. CDR3 bases: TGTGCCAGCAGTTTATCCGATGCGAATCAGCCCCAGCATTTT.

Comment on this clonotype: With a much larger clone just one base away, this may be a read error. This CDR3 fails to terminate in the conserved phenylalanine or tryptophan, so it likely reflects a read error. The CDR3 region has the DNA TGTGCCAGCAGCCAAGTCTATGGGGACCGATACAATGAGCAGTTCCTC. Protein: CASSQVYGDRYNEQFL. This sequence joins TRBV14 and TRBJ2-1, with D perhaps given as TRBD1 or TRBD2 (5 bases each). The V gene lost 1 base and the J gene lost 4 bases, with 14 bases spanning the gap. CDR1 and CDR2 from the germline V gene are SGHDN and FVKESK. The CDR3 loop spans 16 amino acids.

This clonotype was counted ten times or more. The chain is built from TRBV30 and TRBJ2-5, with D perhaps TRBD1 (6 bases). Trimming shortened V by 0 bases and J by 9 bases, and 14 bases separated the two germline ends. This CDR3 has 13 amino acids. The V gene's germline CDR1 is GTSNPN and CDR2 SVGIG (reference sequence). The CDR3 is CAWSVVGGLAQYF. The CDR3 nucleotides read TGTGCCTGGAGTGTAGTAGGGGGTTTGGCCCAGTACTTC.